A selection of T cell receptor beta chains follows, all from one sample in a study of blood T cell repertoires in COVID-19. This table comes from immunoSEQ multiplex PCR, and its TCRdb copy is limited to in-frame clones, with some not included. The sample consists of roughly 230,000 clones, 65% to 85% of them appearing once. The sequencing input was peripheral blood. The receptor set was obtained from a man in his fifties or sixties with active or convalescent COVID-19. The CDR3 runs from the conserved cysteine through the conserved F or W. Only part of the rows carry a size: once, few, many, or a class if the clone is expanded.

CDR3: CASSIVRTGELFF
V: TRBV19
size: NA
J: TRBJ2-2

CDR3: CASSSLGLLGNEQFF
V: TRBV11-2
size: NA
J: TRBJ2-1

CDR3: CASSTLTGWNEQFF
V: TRBV19
size: NA
J: TRBJ2-1

CDR3: CASSYSRTGHQPQHF
V: TRBV6-5
size: NA
J: TRBJ1-5

CDR3: CASSQRAQPQSGANVLTF
V: TRBV3-1/TRBV3-2
size: many
J: TRBJ2-6

CDR3: CASSYSGLAYEQYF
V: TRBV6-5
size: NA
J: TRBJ2-7

CDR3: CASSSGQGNYGYTF
V: TRBV5-4
size: NA
J: TRBJ1-2

CDR3: CAISDPSLAGGQNEQFF
V: TRBV10-3
size: few
J: TRBJ2-1

CDR3: CASSPGLTGDTQYF
V: TRBV6-2/TRBV6-3
size: NA
J: TRBJ2-3

CDR3: CASSREAGTSGYEQYF
V: TRBV5-4
size: NA
J: TRBJ2-7

CDR3: CAWNPGGINYGYTF
V: TRBV30
size: NA
J: TRBJ1-2

CDR3: CASSWTVGGTDTQYF
V: TRBV5-1
size: NA
J: TRBJ2-3

CDR3: CAWRPSGGVDTQYF
V: TRBV30
size: NA
J: TRBJ2-3

CDR3: CASSYLDWSSYNEQFF
V: TRBV11-3
size: once
J: TRBJ2-1

CDR3: CASSQDRGQVVTEAFF
V: TRBV4-1
size: NA
J: TRBJ1-1

CDR3: CASSVAEATYGYTF
V: TRBV9
size: NA
J: TRBJ1-2

CDR3: CATQTSYAGLFF
V: TRBV28
size: once
J: TRBJ2-2

CDR3: CASSSERTGGGRLANQPQHF
V: TRBV27
size: NA
J: TRBJ1-5

CDR3: CASSLARGGQETQYF
V: TRBV7-2
size: NA
J: TRBJ2-5

CDR3: CASSDRPRDRVGPGEQFF
V: TRBV6-1
size: NA
J: TRBJ2-1

CDR3: CASSYSGRGNGYTF
V: TRBV6-2/TRBV6-3
size: once
J: TRBJ1-2

CDR3: CASSFTQGTLGRSYEQYF
V: TRBV7-6
size: NA
J: TRBJ2-7

CDR3: CASNPAGGAEAFF
V: TRBV12-3/TRBV12-4
size: NA
J: TRBJ1-1

CDR3: CASSSLDRDQETQYF
V: TRBV6-2/TRBV6-3
size: NA
J: TRBJ2-5

CDR3: CASSEDSRRWETQYF
V: TRBV2
size: NA
J: TRBJ2-5

CDR3: CASSLRLAGYEQYF
V: TRBV5-6
size: NA
J: TRBJ2-7

CDR3: CASTQGNQPQHF
V: TRBV28
size: NA
J: TRBJ1-5

CDR3: CATSWGLAGAGELFF
V: TRBV15
size: NA
J: TRBJ2-2

CDR3: CAISESTHGRGNTEAFF
V: TRBV10-3
size: NA
J: TRBJ1-1

CDR3: CASSPGGLAGANVLTF
V: TRBV6-2/TRBV6-3
size: NA
J: TRBJ2-6